The 16 T cell receptor beta chains presented below share a single source sample, sequenced in a study of Graves' ophthalmopathy and Graves' hyperthyroidism. RNA transcripts were the source from which TCR beta CDR3 regions were amplified. Second-round multiplex PCR came after a first-round RT-PCR that employed HTBI primers. TCRdb itself ran the multiplex PCR reads through MiXCR, one entry per CDR3 protein. This table holds around 340,000 distinct CDR3 sequences, roughly 15% found once. The sequencing input was peripheral blood. The source of these receptors is an adult man with Graves' ophthalmopathy.

At least ten counts were recorded for this clonotype. The V and J genes are TRBV7-9 and TRBJ1-1; no clear D. Trimming left V 5 bases short and J 2 bases short, with 12 bases between. This CDR3 is 14 amino acids long. Germline V CDR1 and CDR2: SEHNR, FQNEAQ (reference sequence). The CDR3: CASSDNSINTEAFF. CDR3 bases: TGTGCCAGCAGCGATAACAGTATTAACACTGAAGCTTTCTTT.

The table lists this clonotype with many counts. This chain connects TRBV18 to TRBJ2-7; 9 nucleotides align to TRBD2. Germline V gene data show CDR1 as KGHSH and CDR2 as LQKENI. V lost 1 base, J lost 4 bases, and 5 bases stayed unmatched. This CDR3 has 15 amino acids. The CDR3 loop reads CASSPRGGRVYEQYF. In nucleotides, the CDR3 is TGTGCCAGCTCACCACGAGGCGGGAGGGTGTACGAGCAGTACTTC.

V and J are TRBV3-1 and TRBJ1-3, with D possibly being TRBD1 (5 bases). Trimming removed 4 bases at V and 4 bases at J, with 11 bases between. Germline CDR1 is LGHDT and CDR2 is YNNKEL (reference sequence). The CDR3 runs to 14 residues. The CDR3 DNA is TGTGCCAGCAGCCTGAGAGGACAAGGAAACACCATATATTTT. Amino acids: CASSLRGQGNTIYF. Looking up the rest from reference TRBV3-1 and TRBJ1-3 gives the full variable domain: DTAVSQTPKYLVTQMGNDKSIKCEQNLGHDTMYWYKQDSKKFLKIMFSYNNKELIINETVPNRFSPKSPDKAHLNLHINSLELGDSAVYFCASSLRGQGNTIYFGEGSWLTVV.

This clonotype was seen repeatedly, ten times or more. This chain joins TRBV6-1 and TRBJ2-7, with no clear D. Germline values: CDR1 MNHNS, CDR2 SASEGT. The CDR3 has 13 residues. With 5 bases removed from V and 3 bases from J, the gap between germline ends came to 11 bases. The chain's CDR3 is CASSKLGDYEQYF. The CDR3 nucleotides are TGTGCCAGCAGTAAACTTGGGGACTACGAGCAGTACTTC.

Ten or more counts support this clonotype. The chain combines TRBV7-9 with TRBJ1-1; D not resolved. This CDR3 spans 13 amino acids. V was trimmed by 5 bases and J by 7 bases, leaving 14 bases between them. From germline, CDR1 is SEHNR and CDR2 FQNEAQ (reference sequence). DNA of the CDR3: TGTGCCAGCAGCCACCCCCGGGAGGATGAAGCTTTCTTT. Residues: CASSHPREDEAFF.

This clonotype was recorded many times. The rearrangement uses TRBV11-3 and TRBJ1-2; D may be TRBD1 (6 bases). Germline V CDR1 and CDR2: SGHNT, YENEEA. V was trimmed by 3 bases and J by 0 bases, leaving 11 bases between them. The CDR3 has 15 amino acids. Written as DNA, the CDR3 is TGTGCCAGCAGCTTGTACAGGGAAACTAACTATGGCTACACCTTC. Translated: CASSLYRETNYGYTF.

This clonotype was observed many times. V usage is TRBV5-1 and J usage is TRBJ1-5; perhaps TRBD1 as D (5 bases). The V end was cut by 4 bases, the J end by 7 bases, with 18 bases between. This CDR3 contains 15 residues. Germline CDR1 SGHRS, CDR2 YFSETQ. Here the CDR3 reads CASSTRYSGFQPQHF. The CDR3 DNA reads TGCGCCAGCAGCACAAGATATTCAGGGTTCCAGCCCCAGCATTTT.

V is TRBV30 and J is TRBJ2-2, with D hard to call. CDR1 GTSNPN and CDR2 SVGIG come from the germline V gene (reference sequence). V lost 3 bases, J lost 6 bases, and 5 bases lay in between. CDR3 length: 11 residues. For the CDR3, the DNA is TGTGCCTGGAGCCGCGCCGGGGAGCTGTTTTTT. Translated, it gives CAWSRAGELFF.

Many counts were recorded for this clonotype. The chain joins TRBV7-6 to TRBJ2-7; D may correspond to TRBD1 or TRBD2 (5 bases each). The CDR3 loop spans 15 amino acids. Germline V CDR1 and CDR2: SGHVS, FNYEAQ. V shed 1 base and J shed 7 bases, with 17 bases lying between them. In DNA, the CDR3 is TGTGCCAGCAGCTTAGATCTGGGACCCTCTCGGGAGCAGTACTTC. Amino acids: CASSLDLGPSREQYF.

This sequence joins TRBV6-5 and TRBJ2-7, with D perhaps matching TRBD2 (6 bases). CDR3 size: 15 residues. Germline CDR1 reads MNHEY; CDR2 reads SVGAGI. Trimming shortened V by 0 bases and J by 2 bases, and 11 bases separated the two germline ends. CDR3 in amino acids: CASSYSGGETYEQYF. CDR3 DNA: TGTGCCAGCAGTTACTCTGGCGGGGAAACCTACGAGCAGTACTTC.

The count of this clonotype is one. The chain recombines TRBV12-3 or TRBV12-4 with TRBJ2-7; possible D gene TRBD1, 5 bases. The CDR3 extends over 15 amino acids. The V and J ends lost 5 bases and 3 bases respectively, with 17 bases between them. The CDR3 protein is CASSEALGVGYEQYF. DNA for the CDR3: TGTGCCAGCAGTGAAGCGCTAGGGGTGGGCTACGAGCAGTACTTC.

A few counts support this clonotype. The chain recombines TRBV11-2 with TRBJ2-5, with TRBD2 identical over 10 bases. V shed 6 bases, J shed 1 base, and the junction held 5 bases outside the gene matches. Per the germline V gene, CDR1 is SGHAT and CDR2 is FQNNGV. The length of the CDR3 is 15 residues. The CDR3 DNA is TGTGCCAGCAGACATATAGCGGGGGGCCAAGAGACCCAGTACTTC. It codes for CASRHIAGGQETQYF.

V is TRBV3-1 and J is TRBJ2-5, with D maybe TRBD2 (6 bases). CDR3 length: 16 amino acids. Looked up from germline, CDR1 is LGHDT and CDR2 is YNNKEL (reference sequence). Trimming removed 0 bases from V and 0 bases from J, with 11 bases in between. CDR3 sequence: CASSQDAGLDQETQYF. Here the CDR3 DNA reads TGTGCCAGCAGCCAAGATGCGGGGCTCGACCAAGAGACCCAGTACTTC.

V and J are TRBV7-3 and TRBJ2-7; 10 bases are shared with TRBD2. This CDR3 has 16 residues. Germline V gene lookup returns CDR1 SGHTA and CDR2 FQGTGA. Losses at the gene ends were 2 bases for V and 5 bases for J; bases not matched to a gene: 9. The CDR3 bases are TGTGCCAGCAGCTTAGGTGCGCTAGCGGGAGCCAACGAGCAGTACTTC. It specifies CASSLGALAGANEQYF.

This clonotype occurred many times. This chain connects TRBV5-1 to TRBJ2-2; a weak D match, TRBD1 (5 bases). The CDR3 length is 15 residues. The germline V and J ends were trimmed by 1 base and 4 bases, with 11 bases remaining between them. Germline CDR1 reads SGHRS; CDR2 reads YFSETQ. The CDR3 loop is CASSLQGAVTGELFF. The DNA for the CDR3 is TGCGCCAGCAGCTTGCAAGGGGCGGTCACCGGGGAGCTGTTTTTT. Together with reference TRBV5-1 and TRBJ2-2, the CDR3 gives the full variable domain: KAGVTQTPRYLIKTRGQQVTLSCSPISGHRSVSWYQQTPGQGLQFLFEYFSETQRNKGNFPGRFSGRQFSNSRSEMNVSTLELGDSALYLCASSLQGAVTGELFFGEGSRLTVL.

This clonotype was seen many times. The chain combines TRBV11-2 with TRBJ2-7, with 8 bases that match TRBD2. This CDR3 spans 17 amino acids. Germline CDR1 SGHAT, CDR2 FQNNGV. The trim removed 1 base at V and 3 bases at J, leaving 11 bases unmatched. CDR3 in amino acids: CASSLGPHSGSSYEQYF. For the CDR3, the DNA is TGTGCCAGCAGCTTAGGCCCACACAGCGGGAGTAGCTACGAGCAGTACTTC. Using reference TRBV11-2 and TRBJ2-7 for the parts outside the CDR3, the full variable domain is EAGVAQSPRYKIIEKRQSVAFWCNPISGHATLYWYQQILGQGPKLLIQFQNNGVVDDSQLPKDRFSAERLKGVDSTLKIQPAKLEDSAVYLCASSLGPHSGSSYEQYFGPGTRLTVT.